These 22 T cell receptor beta chains share one sample of origin, sequenced in a study of T cell repertoires in cytomegalovirus infection. Via MiXCR, TCRdb re-called the reads, giving one row per CDR3 protein. Counted here are about 740,000 distinct CDR3 sequences, 35% to 45% occurring once; the ten biggest clones make up around 2.8%. Sequencing was carried out using PBMCs. These receptors all come from a human donor in good health (CMV status not recorded). Some clones in this sample may be carry-over from other donors' samples.

J is TRBJ2-5 and V is TRBV12-3 or TRBV12-4; 8 nucleotides align to TRBD2. The CDR3 has 16 residues. J was trimmed by 1 base and V by 5 bases; bases with no gene match: 9. For the CDR3, the DNA is TGTGCCAGCAGTCCCCGGGAGGGAGGGTCCCAAGAGACCCAGTACTTC. It encodes CASSPREGGSQETQYF.

This clonotype has more than one count but fewer than ten. The rearrangement uses TRBV12-3 or TRBV12-4 and TRBJ1-2, with 7 bases fitting TRBD1. The CDR3 length is 14 residues. The V gene end was trimmed by 5 bases and the J gene end by 6 bases; junction bases not matched to a gene: 9. CDR3 nucleotide sequence: TGTGCCAGCAGTCCGACAGGGTTTTTCGATGGCTACACCTTC. It specifies CASSPTGFFDGYTF.

The V gene is TRBV20-1, the J gene TRBJ2-1; 12 bases agree with TRBD2. The CDR3 is 17 amino acids. With V trimmed by 0 bases and J by 3 bases, 6 bases remained unmatched. The germline V gene encodes CDR1 DFQATT and CDR2 SNEGSKA (reference sequence). In DNA, the CDR3 is TGCAGTGCTAGAGATGAAACTAGCGGGGGGCTCTACAATGAGCAGTTCTTC. It yields the protein CSARDETSGGLYNEQFF.

The V call is TRBV12-3 or TRBV12-4, the J call TRBJ1-1, with a possible D match to TRBD1 (6 bases). The CDR3 covers 14 residues. V was shortened by 7 bases and J by 0 bases, with 12 bases between the two germline ends. CDR3 region: CASIWGQLNTEAFF. CDR3 coding DNA: TGTGCCAGCATCTGGGGGCAGTTGAACACTGAAGCTTTCTTT.

The rearrangement links TRBV28 to TRBJ1-5; D gene uncertain. Trimming cost V 8 bases and J 9 bases, with 14 bases left between them. The CDR3 length is 12 residues. Germline assignment: CDR1 MDHEN and CDR2 SYDVKM. For the CDR3, the DNA is TGTGCCAGCGAGGCGGTGCGGCGGCCCCAGCATTTT. It specifies CASEAVRRPQHF.

In its sample, this clonotype was seen a few times. CDR3: CASRYDRGGNQPQHF. DNA for the CDR3: TGTGCCAGCAGATACGACAGGGGAGGCAATCAGCCCCAGCATTTT. The rearrangement links TRBV28 to TRBJ1-5; 8 bases line up with TRBD1. The junction had 6 bases not matched to a gene; V was cut back by 6 bases and J by 2 bases. CDR1 is MDHEN and CDR2 is SYDVKM in the germline V gene. The CDR3 extends over 15 amino acids. Together with reference TRBV28 and TRBJ1-5, the CDR3 gives the full variable domain: DVKVTQSSRYLVKRTGEKVFLECVQDMDHENMFWYRQDPGLGLRLIYFSYDVKMKEKGDIPEGYSVSREKKERFSLILESASTNQTSMYLCASRYDRGGNQPQHFGDGTRLSIL.

The V call is TRBV28, the J call TRBJ1-3, with D perhaps TRBD1 (6 bases). There are 15 residues in the CDR3. V was pared by 2 bases and J by 2 bases, with 10 bases between. CDR1 is MDHEN, CDR2 SYDVKM, per germline. The CDR3 region is CASSLTGRTGNTIYF. The CDR3 nucleotides read TGTGCCAGCAGTTTAACAGGGCGAACTGGAAACACCATATATTTT.

The chain couples TRBV20-1 to TRBJ1-2; TRBD1 might be the D (5 bases). CDR1 is DFQATT, CDR2 SNEGSKA, per germline (reference sequence). Trimming pared 7 bases from V and 4 bases from J, leaving 7 bases between. The CDR3 is 10 residues long. The CDR3 is CSGQSYGYTF. The CDR3 DNA sequence: TGCAGTGGACAGTCCTATGGCTACACCTTC.

The genes are TRBV11-2 and TRBJ1-4; TRBD1 is a possible D gene (5 bases). Trimming stripped 1 base from V and 8 bases from J, with 8 bases between. Germline CDR1 is SGHAT and CDR2 is FQNNGV. The CDR3 is made up of 13 amino acids. The CDR3 loop is CASSLVAGEKLFF. The CDR3 DNA sequence: TGTGCCAGCAGCTTAGTGGCAGGGGAAAAACTGTTTTTT.

This clonotype was seen a few times. The rearrangement links TRBV11-2 to TRBJ2-1; weak D call: TRBD1 (5 bases). The CDR3 totals 14 residues. Trimming removed 5 bases from V and 0 bases from J, with 8 bases in between. The germline CDR1 and CDR2 sequences are SGHAT and FQNNGV. This chain's CDR3 is CASSPDTSYNEQFF. In nucleotides, the CDR3 is TGTGCCAGCAGCCCGGACACCTCCTACAATGAGCAGTTCTTC.

This clonotype was counted between two and nine times. V is TRBV7-2 and J is TRBJ1-3; weak D call: TRBD1 (5 bases). From germline, CDR1 is SGHTA and CDR2 FQGNSA. The CDR3 has 18 residues. The ends were cut back, 4 bases at V and 4 bases at J, with 23 bases in the middle. The CDR3 region has the DNA TGTGCCAGCAGCTCGGCCCCCTCGAGGGGATCGGAAGGAAACACCATATATTTT. It codes for CASSSAPSRGSEGNTIYF.

This clonotype has at least ten counts. The V gene is TRBV28, the J gene TRBJ2-2, with 7 positions matching TRBD1. Per germline, CDR1 MDHEN and CDR2 SYDVKM. The CDR3 has 16 residues. Trimming removed 4 bases from V and 3 bases from J; junction bases left unmatched: 8. CDR3 protein: CASSSFRQGYTGELFF. The CDR3 coding sequence is TGTGCCAGCAGTTCCTTCCGACAGGGCTACACCGGGGAGCTGTTTTTT.

The chain carries TRBV7-2 and TRBJ2-7; maybe TRBD2 (6 bases). In germline, CDR1 is SGHTA, CDR2 FQGNSA. The V gene lost 1 base and the J gene lost 2 bases, with 21 bases spanning the gap. The CDR3 consists of 18 residues. The CDR3: CASSLGFSLGGAAYEQYF. The CDR3 nucleotides read TGTGCCAGCAGCTTAGGGTTTTCATTAGGCGGGGCGGCCTACGAGCAGTACTTC.

The chain uses TRBV19 and TRBJ2-1, with 12 bases identical to TRBD2. The V gene's germline CDR1 is LNHDA and CDR2 SQIVND (reference sequence). The CDR3 loop spans 13 amino acids. The V and J ends lost 7 bases and 12 bases, in that order; junction bases with no gene match: 7. The CDR3 nucleotides read TGTGCCAGTACCGGAAGGGGACTAGCGGGGCAGTTCTTC. This encodes CASTGRGLAGQFF.

This clonotype was counted between two and nine times. This chain joins TRBV19 and TRBJ1-5; D gene unclear. The CDR3 runs 14 residues. V was clipped by 10 bases and J by 2 bases, with 15 bases between them. Per germline, CDR1 LNHDA and CDR2 SQIVND (reference sequence). CDR3 residues: CATAWEGGNQPQHF. The CDR3 coding sequence is TGTGCCACGGCTTGGGAGGGCGGCAATCAGCCCCAGCATTTT.

This clonotype was observed once. This chain joins TRBV6-2 or TRBV6-3 and TRBJ2-7, with 9 bases matching TRBD1. V lost 1 base and J lost 2; bases outside the gene matches: 0. CDR1 and CDR2 (germline): MNHEY, SVGEGT. CDR3 length: 14 residues. In nucleotides, the CDR3 is TGTGCCAGCAGTTACTGGACAGGGGCCTACGAGCAGTACTTC. Protein: CASSYWTGAYEQYF.

This sequence joins TRBV7-6 and TRBJ2-5; D possibly corresponds to TRBD1 (6 bases). The germline CDR1 and CDR2 sequences are SGHVS and FNYEAQ. The CDR3 has 16 amino acids. Trimming stripped 1 base from V and 2 bases from J, with 14 bases between. The CDR3 sequence: CASSLGLTGFQETQYF. The CDR3 DNA sequence: TGTGCCAGCAGCTTAGGCCTAACAGGGTTTCAAGAGACCCAGTACTTC.

This clonotype was observed a handful of times. The chain has TRBV25-1 and TRBJ2-3; tentatively, D is TRBD1 (7 bases). The CDR3 contains 18 residues. CDR1 is MGHDK and CDR2 is SYGVNS in the germline V gene. Trimming removed 6 bases from V and 2 bases from J, with 24 bases in between. CDR3 in amino acids: CASRGQGGHYIPTDTQYF. The DNA for the CDR3 is TGTGCCAGCAGGGGGCAGGGGGGCCATTACATACCCACAGATACGCAGTATTTT.

The chain has TRBV27 and TRBJ2-3; 7 positions agree with TRBD2. V shed 4 bases, J shed 2 bases, and the junction held 6 bases outside the gene matches. Germline values: CDR1 MNHEY, CDR2 SMNVEV (reference sequence). The CDR3 spans 15 residues. The CDR3 sequence is CASSSPSGNTDTQYF. CDR3 DNA sequence: TGTGCCAGCAGTTCCCCTAGCGGAAACACAGATACGCAGTATTTT.

This chain links TRBV2 with TRBJ2-5, with D possibly matching TRBD1 (5 bases). Germline V gene sequence: CDR1 SNHLY, CDR2 FYNNEI. The V end was cut by 6 bases, the J end by 5 bases, with 19 bases between. The CDR3 runs 15 residues. In DNA form, the CDR3 reads TGTGCCAGCAGGCTGTCTGACAGCCAACGGGAGACCCAGTACTTC. Translating gives CASRLSDSQRETQYF.

A word on this clonotype: It is likely a read error, because the conserved phenylalanine at the end of the CDR3 is missing. V and J are TRBV5-6 and TRBJ2-7; D is undetermined. V dropped 0 bases and J dropped 5 bases, with 9 bases sitting between them. Germline loops: CDR1 SGHDT, CDR2 YYEEEE. CDR3 size: 13 residues. The DNA for the CDR3 is TGTGCCAGCAGCTTGGGAGTCGGCCACGAGCAGTACTTA. It is translated as CASSLGVGHEQYL.

As regards this clonotype: A much larger clone lies a single base off, so this may be a read error. The genes are TRBV6-5 and TRBJ1-3; D unclear. The CDR3 sequence is 12 residues long. From germline, CDR1 is MNHEY and CDR2 SVGAGI. CDR3 region: CSSISSGNTIYF. DNA of the CDR3: TGTTCCAGCATCAGCTCTGGAAACACCATATATTTT.